This T cell receptor (beta chain) was observed in a study of patients and donors after allogeneic stem cell transplantation. This clonotype has a handful of counts. TCRdb re-derived calls from the RT-PCR reads in MiXCR, one entry per CDR3 protein. The table lists hundreds of thousands of distinct CDR3 sequences, around 16% of them singletons, with roughly 7.2% in the top ten. The V end was cut by 5 bases, the J end by 2 bases, with 12 bases between. CDR3 length: 13 amino acids. The germline gives CDR1 DFQATT, CDR2 SNEGSKA (reference sequence). Sequencing used blood, either unsorted or a sorted T cell fraction (not recorded which). This chain links TRBV20-1 with TRBJ2-5, with D uncertain. This receptor was obtained from a human donor who was either an allogeneic HSCT recipient or a stem cell or donor lymphocyte infusion donor (not recorded which). It is not recorded whose cells these are; they may come from a transplant donor. The CDR3 DNA follows: TGCAGTGCTGGATCCGGGCCACAAGAGACCCAGTACTTC. It codes for CSAGSGPQETQYF.